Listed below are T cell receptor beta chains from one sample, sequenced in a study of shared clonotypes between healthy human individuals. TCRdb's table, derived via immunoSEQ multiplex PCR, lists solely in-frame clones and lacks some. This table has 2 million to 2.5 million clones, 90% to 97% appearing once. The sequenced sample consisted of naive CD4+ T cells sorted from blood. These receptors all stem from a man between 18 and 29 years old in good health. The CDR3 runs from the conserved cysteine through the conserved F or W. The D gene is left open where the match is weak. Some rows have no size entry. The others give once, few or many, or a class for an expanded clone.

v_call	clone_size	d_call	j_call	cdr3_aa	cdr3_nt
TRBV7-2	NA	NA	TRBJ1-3	CASSLATAGTIYF	TGTGCCAGCAGCTTAGCCACGGCAGGCACCATATATTTT
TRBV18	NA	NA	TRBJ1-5	CASSPSEGQPQHF	TGTGCCAGCTCACCATCTGAGGGACAGCCCCAGCATTTT
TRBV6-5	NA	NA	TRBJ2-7	CASRRGTPLNDEQYF	TGTGCCAGCAGACGAGGGACTCCACTAAATGACGAGCAGTACTTC
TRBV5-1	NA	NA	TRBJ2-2	CASSLGPSSGELFF	TGCGCCAGCAGCTTGGGACCCAGCTCCGGGGAGCTGTTTTTT
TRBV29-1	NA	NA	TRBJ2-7	CSVVNSRTYEQYF	TGCAGCGTTGTGAACTCACGAACCTACGAGCAGTACTTC
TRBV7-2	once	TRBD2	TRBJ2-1	CASSSGLAGSRGNEQFF	TGTGCCAGCAGCTCGGGACTAGCGGGGTCCAGGGGAAATGAGCAGTTCTTC
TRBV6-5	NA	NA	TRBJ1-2	CASSYSNNYGYTF	TGTGCCAGCAGTTACTCGAACAACTATGGCTACACCTTC
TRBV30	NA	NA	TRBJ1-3	CAWTQLDRSSGNTIYF	TGTGCCTGGACCCAGTTGGATAGATCCTCTGGAAACACCATATATTTT
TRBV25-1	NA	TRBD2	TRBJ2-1	CASSAQRLAAYDEQFF	TGTGCCAGCAGTGCCCAAAGACTAGCCGCCTATGATGAGCAGTTCTTC
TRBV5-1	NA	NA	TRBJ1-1	CASSIEGGTEAFF	TGCGCCAGCAGCATAGAGGGGGGTACTGAAGCTTTCTTT
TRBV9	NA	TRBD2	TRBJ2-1	CASSLIGGGHEQFF	TGTGCCAGCAGCCTCATCGGGGGAGGGCACGAGCAGTTCTTC
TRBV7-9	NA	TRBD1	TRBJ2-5	CASRPGQGALETQYF	TGTGCCAGCAGACCGGGACAGGGGGCATTGGAGACCCAGTACTTC
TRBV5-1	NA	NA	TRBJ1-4	CASSLDPGLNEKLFF	TGCGCCAGCAGCTTGGATCCAGGCCTTAATGAAAAACTGTTTTTT
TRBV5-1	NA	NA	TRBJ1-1	CASSLRYSGVTEAFF	TGCGCCAGCAGCTTGAGGTATTCGGGGGTCACTGAAGCTTTCTTT
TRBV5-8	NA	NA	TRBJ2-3	CASSFSGKTTDTQYF	TGTGCCAGCAGCTTTTCAGGGAAAACCACAGATACGCAGTATTTT
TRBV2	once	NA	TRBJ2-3	CASKISTEQYF	TGTGCCAGCAAGATTTCGACCGAGCAGTATTTT
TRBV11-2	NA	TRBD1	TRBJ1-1	CASSRPGTGSEAFF	TGTGCCAGCAGCCGTCCCGGGACAGGGTCTGAAGCTTTCTTT
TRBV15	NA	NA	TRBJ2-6	CATSRQVAGANVLTF	TGTGCCACCAGCAGACAGGTTGCTGGGGCCAACGTCCTGACTTTC
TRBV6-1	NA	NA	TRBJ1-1	CASSDLRKNTEAFF	TGTGCCAGCAGTGACCTGCGGAAGAACACTGAAGCTTTCTTT
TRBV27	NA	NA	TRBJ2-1	CASSLSTVSSYNEQFF	TGTGCCAGCAGTTTATCTACAGTTAGCTCCTACAATGAGCAGTTCTTC
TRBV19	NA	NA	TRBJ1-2	CASLRRGSYGYTF	TGTGCCAGCCTACGACGGGGCTCCTATGGCTACACCTTC
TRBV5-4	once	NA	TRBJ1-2	CASRRDLYGYTF	TGTGCCAGCAGGCGGGACCTCTATGGCTACACCTTC
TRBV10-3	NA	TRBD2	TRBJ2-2	CAISERLAGGSGELFF	TGTGCCATCAGTGAGAGGCTAGCGGGAGGAAGCGGGGAGCTGTTTTTT
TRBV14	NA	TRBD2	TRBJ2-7	CASSQAPSGAAYEQYF	TGTGCCAGCAGCCAAGCGCCTAGCGGTGCCGCCTACGAGCAGTACTTC
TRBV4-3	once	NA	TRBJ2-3	CASSQEGGRFTDTQYF	TGCGCCAGCAGCCAGGAAGGGGGGCGTTTCACAGATACGCAGTATTTT
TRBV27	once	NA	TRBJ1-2	CASRATIDTNYGYTF	TGTGCCAGCCGGGCCACGATAGATACTAACTATGGCTACACCTTC
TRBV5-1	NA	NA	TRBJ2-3	CASSWNRQSTDTQYF	TGCGCCAGCAGCTGGAACCGACAGAGCACAGATACGCAGTATTTT
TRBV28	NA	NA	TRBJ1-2	CASSLEGFFGYTF	TGTGCCAGCAGTTTAGAGGGATTCTTTGGCTACACCTTC